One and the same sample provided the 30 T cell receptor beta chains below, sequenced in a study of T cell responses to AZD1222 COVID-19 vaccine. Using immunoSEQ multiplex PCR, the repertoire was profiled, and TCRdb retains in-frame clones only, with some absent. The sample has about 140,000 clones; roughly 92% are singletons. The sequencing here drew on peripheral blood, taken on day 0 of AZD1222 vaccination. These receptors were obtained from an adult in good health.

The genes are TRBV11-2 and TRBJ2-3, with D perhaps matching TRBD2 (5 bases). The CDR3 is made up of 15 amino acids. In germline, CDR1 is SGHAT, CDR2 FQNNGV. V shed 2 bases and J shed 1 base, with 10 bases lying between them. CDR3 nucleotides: TGTGCCAGCAGCTTATCCAGCGGCCGCACAGATACGCAGTATTTT. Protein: CASSLSSGRTDTQYF.

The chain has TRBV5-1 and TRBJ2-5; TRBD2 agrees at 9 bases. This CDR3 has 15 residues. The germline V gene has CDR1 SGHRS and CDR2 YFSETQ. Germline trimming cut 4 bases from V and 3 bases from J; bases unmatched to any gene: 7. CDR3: CASSPGGGREETQYF. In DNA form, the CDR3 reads TGCGCCAGCAGCCCTGGCGGCGGGAGGGAAGAGACCCAGTACTTC. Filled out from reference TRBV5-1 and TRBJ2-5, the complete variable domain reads KAGVTQTPRYLIKTRGQQVTLSCSPISGHRSVSWYQQTPGQGLQFLFEYFSETQRNKGNFPGRFSGRQFSNSRSEMNVSTLELGDSALYLCASSPGGGREETQYFGPGTRLLVL.

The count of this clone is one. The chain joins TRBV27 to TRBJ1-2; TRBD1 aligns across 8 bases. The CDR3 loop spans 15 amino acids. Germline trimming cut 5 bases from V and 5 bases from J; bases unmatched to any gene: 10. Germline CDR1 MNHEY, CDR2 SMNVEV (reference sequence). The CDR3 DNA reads TGTGCCAGCAGTCCGGAAGGGACAGGAATATATGGCTACACCTTC. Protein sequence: CASSPEGTGIYGYTF.

For the CDR3, the DNA is TGTGCCAGCAGTCGTCACTCGGACCTGGACTATGGCTACACCTTC. Protein: CASSRHSDLDYGYTF. The rearrangement joins TRBV6-2 or TRBV6-3 to TRBJ1-2; no clear D gene. The CDR3 runs to 15 residues. V shed 5 bases and J shed 3 bases, with 16 bases lying between them. The germline CDR1 and CDR2 sequences are MNHEY and SVGEGT.

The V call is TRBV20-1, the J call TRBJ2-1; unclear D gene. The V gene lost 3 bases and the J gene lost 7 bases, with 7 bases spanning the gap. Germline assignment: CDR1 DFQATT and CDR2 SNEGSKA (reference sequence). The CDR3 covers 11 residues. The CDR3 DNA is TGCAGTGCTAGGGCCGATAATGAGCAGTTCTTC. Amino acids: CSARADNEQFF.

The CDR3 loop is CASSFGRISTDTQYF. CDR3 coding DNA: TGCGCCAGCAGCTTCGGACGGATTAGCACAGATACGCAGTATTTT. The V and J genes are TRBV5-1 and TRBJ2-3; unclear D gene. Trimming cost V 2 bases and J 0 bases, with 10 bases left between them. Germline CDR1 reads SGHRS; CDR2 reads YFSETQ. The CDR3 sequence is 15 residues long.

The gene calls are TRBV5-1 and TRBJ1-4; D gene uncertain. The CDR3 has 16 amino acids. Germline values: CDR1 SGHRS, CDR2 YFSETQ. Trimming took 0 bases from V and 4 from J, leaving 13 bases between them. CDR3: CASSLDSTFLNEKLFF. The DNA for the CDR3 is TGCGCCAGCAGCTTGGATTCCACATTCCTTAATGAAAAACTGTTTTTT.

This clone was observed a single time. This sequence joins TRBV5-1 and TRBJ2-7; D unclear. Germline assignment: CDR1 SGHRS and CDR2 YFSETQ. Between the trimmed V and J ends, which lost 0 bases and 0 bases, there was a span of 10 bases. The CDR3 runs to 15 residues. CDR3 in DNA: TGCGCCAGCAGCTTGGGGGTAGTTAGCTCCTACGAGCAGTACTTC. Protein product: CASSLGVVSSYEQYF.

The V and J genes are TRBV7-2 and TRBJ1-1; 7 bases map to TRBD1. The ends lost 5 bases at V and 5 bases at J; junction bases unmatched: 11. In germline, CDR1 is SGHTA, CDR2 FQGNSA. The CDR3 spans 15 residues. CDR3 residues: CASSLRQGTRTEAFF. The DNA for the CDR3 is TGTGCCAGCAGCCTCCGACAGGGCACGAGGACTGAAGCTTTCTTT. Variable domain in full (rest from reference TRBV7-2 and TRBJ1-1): GAGVSQSPSNKVTEKGKDVELRCDPISGHTALYWYRQSLGQGLEFLIYFQGNSAPDKSGLPSDRFSAERTGGSVSTLTIQRTQQEDSAVYLCASSLRQGTRTEAFFGQGTRLTVV.

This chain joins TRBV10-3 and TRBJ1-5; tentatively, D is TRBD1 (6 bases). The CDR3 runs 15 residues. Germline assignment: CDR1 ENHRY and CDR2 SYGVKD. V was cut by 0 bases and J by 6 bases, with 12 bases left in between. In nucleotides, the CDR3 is TGTGCCATCAGTGAGTCCTTACAGGGCAGTCAGCCCCAGCATTTT. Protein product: CAISESLQGSQPQHF.

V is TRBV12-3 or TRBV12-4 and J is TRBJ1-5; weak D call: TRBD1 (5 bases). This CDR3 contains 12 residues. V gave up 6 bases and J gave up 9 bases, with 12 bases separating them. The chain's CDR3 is CASRLGGLPQHF. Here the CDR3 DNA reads TGTGCCAGCAGGCTCGGGGGGTTGCCCCAGCATTTT.

Here the CDR3 reads CASSLGVQVRGVDEQFF. DNA for the CDR3: TGTGCCAGCAGCCTTGGGGTTCAGGTCAGGGGGGTCGATGAGCAGTTCTTC. This chain joins TRBV28 and TRBJ2-1, with D perhaps TRBD1 (7 bases). This CDR3 has 17 amino acids. CDR1 and CDR2 (germline): MDHEN, SYDVKM. Trimming pared 6 bases from V and 8 bases from J, leaving 26 bases between.

CDR3 sequence: CASSLGLVPLQETQYF. The CDR3 nucleotides read TGTGCCAGCAGCTTGGGCCTGGTACCACTACAAGAGACCCAGTACTTC. This chain joins TRBV5-6 and TRBJ2-5; no firm D call. Germline V gene lookup returns CDR1 SGHDT and CDR2 YYEEEE. The length of the CDR3 is 16 residues. Trimming left V 0 bases short and J 2 bases short, with 14 bases between.

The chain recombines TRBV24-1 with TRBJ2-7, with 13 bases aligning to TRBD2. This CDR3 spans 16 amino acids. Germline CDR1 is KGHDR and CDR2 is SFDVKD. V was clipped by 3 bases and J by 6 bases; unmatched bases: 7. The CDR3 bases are TGTGCCACCAGTGATGACTCCGGGACTAGCGGGACCGAGCAGTACTTC. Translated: CATSDDSGTSGTEQYF.

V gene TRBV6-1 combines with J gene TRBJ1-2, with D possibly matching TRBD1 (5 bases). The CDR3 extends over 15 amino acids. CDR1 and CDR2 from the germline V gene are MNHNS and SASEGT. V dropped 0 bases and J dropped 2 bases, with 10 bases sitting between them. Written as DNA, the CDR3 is TGTGCCAGCAGTGAAGCCCAGGGCCTCAACTATGGCTACACCTTC. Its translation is CASSEAQGLNYGYTF.

The CDR3 protein is CASSFFSRHEQFF. CDR3 in DNA: TGTGCCAGCAGTTTTTTTTCAAGGCATGAGCAGTTCTTC. The chain joins TRBV12-3 or TRBV12-4 to TRBJ2-1; D is undetermined. The CDR3 has 13 residues. Trimming stripped 3 bases from V and 8 bases from J, with 11 bases between.

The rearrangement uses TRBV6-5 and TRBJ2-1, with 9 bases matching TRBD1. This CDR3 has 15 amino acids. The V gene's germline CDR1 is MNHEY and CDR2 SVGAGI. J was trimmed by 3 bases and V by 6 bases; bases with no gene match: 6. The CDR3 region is CASSRTGGYYNEQFF. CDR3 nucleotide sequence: TGTGCCAGCAGCCGCACAGGGGGCTACTACAATGAGCAGTTCTTC.

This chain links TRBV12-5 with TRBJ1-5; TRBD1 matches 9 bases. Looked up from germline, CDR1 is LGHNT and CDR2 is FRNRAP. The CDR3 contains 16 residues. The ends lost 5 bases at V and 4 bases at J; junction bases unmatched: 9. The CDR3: CASGPYYDRGNQPQHF. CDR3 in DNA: TGTGCTAGTGGTCCTTACTACGACAGGGGGAATCAGCCCCAGCATTTT.

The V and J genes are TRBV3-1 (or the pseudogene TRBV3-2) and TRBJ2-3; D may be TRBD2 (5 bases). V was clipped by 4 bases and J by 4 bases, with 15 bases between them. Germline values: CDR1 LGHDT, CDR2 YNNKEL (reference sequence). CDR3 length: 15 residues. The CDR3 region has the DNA TGTGCCAGCAGCCCGGTGGGAGCCGGGGCAGATACGCAGTATTTT. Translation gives CASSPVGAGADTQYF.

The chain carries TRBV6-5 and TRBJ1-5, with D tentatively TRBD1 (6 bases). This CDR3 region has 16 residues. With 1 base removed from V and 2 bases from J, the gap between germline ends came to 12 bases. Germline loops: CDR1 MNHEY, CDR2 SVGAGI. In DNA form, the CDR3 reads TGTGCCAGCAGTTACTGGGGGGCGGGGGGCAATCAGCCCCAGCATTTT. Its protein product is CASSYWGAGGNQPQHF.

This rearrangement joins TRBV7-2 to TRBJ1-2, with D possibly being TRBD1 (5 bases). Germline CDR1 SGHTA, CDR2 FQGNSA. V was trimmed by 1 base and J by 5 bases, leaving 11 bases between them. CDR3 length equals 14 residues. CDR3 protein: CASSLGGEGYGYTF. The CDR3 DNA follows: TGTGCCAGCAGCTTAGGCGGTGAGGGGTATGGCTACACCTTC.

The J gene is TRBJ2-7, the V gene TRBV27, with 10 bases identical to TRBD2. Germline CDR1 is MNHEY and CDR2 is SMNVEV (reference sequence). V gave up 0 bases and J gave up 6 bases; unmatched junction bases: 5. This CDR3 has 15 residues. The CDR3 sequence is CASSLSTSGILEQYF. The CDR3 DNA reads TGTGCCAGCAGTTTATCAACTAGCGGGATACTCGAGCAGTACTTC.

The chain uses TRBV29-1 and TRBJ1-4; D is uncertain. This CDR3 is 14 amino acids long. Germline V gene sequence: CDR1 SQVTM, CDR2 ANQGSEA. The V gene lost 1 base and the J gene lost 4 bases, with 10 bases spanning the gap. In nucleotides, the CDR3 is TGCAGCGTTGAAGGCGGCAGTCTTAATGAAAAACTGTTTTTT. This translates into CSVEGGSLNEKLFF.

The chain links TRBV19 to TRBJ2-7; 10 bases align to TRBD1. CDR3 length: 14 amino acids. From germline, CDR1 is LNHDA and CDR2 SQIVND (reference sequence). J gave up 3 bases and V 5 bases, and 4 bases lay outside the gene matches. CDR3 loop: CASSRQGAYYEQYF. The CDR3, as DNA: TGTGCCAGTAGTCGACAGGGGGCCTACTACGAGCAGTACTTC.

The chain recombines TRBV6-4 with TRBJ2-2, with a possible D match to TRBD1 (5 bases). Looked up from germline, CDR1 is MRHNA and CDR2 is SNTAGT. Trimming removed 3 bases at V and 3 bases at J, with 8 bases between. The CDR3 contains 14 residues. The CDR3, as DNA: TGTGCCAGCAGTGATGGACATCACACCGGGGAGCTGTTTTTT. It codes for CASSDGHHTGELFF.

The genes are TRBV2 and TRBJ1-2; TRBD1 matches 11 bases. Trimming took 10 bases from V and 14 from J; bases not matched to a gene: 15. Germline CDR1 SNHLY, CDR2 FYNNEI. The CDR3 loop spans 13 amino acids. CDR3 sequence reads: CANRGTGGEAQTF. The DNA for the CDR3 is TGTGCCAATCGCGGGACAGGGGGAGAGGCCCAAACCTTC.

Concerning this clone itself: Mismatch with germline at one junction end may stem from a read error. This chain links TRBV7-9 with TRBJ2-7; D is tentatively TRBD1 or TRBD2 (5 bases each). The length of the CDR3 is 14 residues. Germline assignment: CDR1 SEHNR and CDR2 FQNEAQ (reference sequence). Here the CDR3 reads CASSPVGRIYGQYF. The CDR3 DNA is TGTGCCAGCAGCCCCGTGGGACGGATTTACGGGCAGTACTTC.

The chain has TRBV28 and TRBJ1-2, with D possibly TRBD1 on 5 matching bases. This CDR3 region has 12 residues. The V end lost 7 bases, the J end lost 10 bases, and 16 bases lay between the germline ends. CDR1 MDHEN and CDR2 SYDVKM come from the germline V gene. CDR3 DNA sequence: TGTGCCAGCAACGCCAGGGAGCTTGTCTACACCTTC. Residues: CASNARELVYTF.

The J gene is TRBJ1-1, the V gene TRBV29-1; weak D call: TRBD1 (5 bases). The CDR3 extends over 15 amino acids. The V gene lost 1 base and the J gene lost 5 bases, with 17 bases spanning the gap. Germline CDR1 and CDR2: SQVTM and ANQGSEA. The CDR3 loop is CSVEGDRGVRTEAFF. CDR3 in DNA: TGCAGCGTTGAAGGCGATAGAGGGGTTCGTACTGAAGCTTTCTTT. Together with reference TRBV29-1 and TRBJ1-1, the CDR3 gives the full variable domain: SAVISQKPSRDICQRGTSLTIQCQVDSQVTMMFWYRQQPGQSLTLIATANQGSEATYESGFVIDKFPISRPNLTFSTLTVSNMSPEDSSIYLCSVEGDRGVRTEAFFGQGTRLTVV.

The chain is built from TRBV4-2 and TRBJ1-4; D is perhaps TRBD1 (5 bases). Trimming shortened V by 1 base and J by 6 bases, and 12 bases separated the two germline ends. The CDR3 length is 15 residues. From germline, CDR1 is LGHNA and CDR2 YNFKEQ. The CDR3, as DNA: TGTGCCAGCAGCCAAGTTGTTGGGGCGGATGAAAAACTGTTTTTT. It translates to CASSQVVGADEKLFF.